This paragraph reports one TCR beta chain. Its specificity is not known. The data originate from a study of T cell responses to AZD1222 COVID-19 vaccine. General observations from the study: Vaccine-associated CD4 TCRs ranged over spike, dominating at 160-218 and 743-854.

Method: immunoSEQ multiplex PCR; TCRdb's copy keeps in-frame clones and lacks some. The sample includes 150,000 or so clones, roughly nine tenths seen only once; the top ten take approximately 3.9%. Sequences were derived from peripheral blood, sampled 28 days after the second AZD1222 dose. This TCR came from an adult who received the AZD1222 COVID-19 vaccine.

CDR3 sequence reads: CASSQVPFEAFF. CDR3 sequence (DNA): TGCGCCAGCAGCCAAGTCCCCTTTGAAGCTTTCTTT. The chain employs TRBV4-1 and TRBJ1-1, with D uncertain. Trimming shortened V by 1 base and J by 7 bases, and 7 bases separated the two germline ends. Germline values: CDR1 MGHRA, CDR2 YSYEKL. The CDR3 has 12 residues.